The rows below give T cell receptor beta chains drawn from one sample of a study of Ad26.COV2.S vaccination and SARS-CoV-2 variants. Assay: immunoSEQ multiplex PCR; the TCRdb copy retains only in-frame clones and omits some. This table holds 250,000 to 300,000 clones, around 87% found once. The sample was peripheral blood, taken in a trial of Ad26.COV2.S vaccine versus placebo. These receptors were collected from a person between 18 and 59 years old who received the Ad26.COV2.S COVID-19 vaccine or a placebo. CDR3s include the opening cysteine and the closing phenylalanine or tryptophan. A D gene is named only where the DNA matches it firmly. Clone size is shown for a subset of rows, as once, few, many or a class of expanded clone.

clone_size	j_call	d_call	v_call	cdr3_aa	cdr3_nt
-	TRBJ2-7	TRBD2	TRBV27	CASSLVSGSSYEQYF	TGTGCCAGCAGTTTGGTGAGCGGGAGTTCCTACGAGCAGTACTTC
-	TRBJ2-7	-	TRBV5-6	CASSLEYYEQYF	TGTGCCAGCAGCTTGGAATACTACGAGCAGTACTTC
many	TRBJ1-5	-	TRBV7-8	CASSPDMGSNQPQHF	TGTGCCAGCAGCCCGGACATGGGGAGCAATCAGCCCCAGCATTTT
-	TRBJ2-7	-	TRBV25-1	CASSEEQGYEQYF	TGTGCCAGCAGTGAAGAACAGGGCTACGAGCAGTACTTC
-	TRBJ1-2	-	TRBV2	CASSRDGYGYTF	TGTGCCAGCAGTCGGGACGGTTATGGCTACACCTTC
-	TRBJ1-3	-	TRBV19	CASSISLFSGNTIYF	TGTGCCAGTAGTATATCGCTGTTCTCTGGAAACACCATATATTTT
-	TRBJ1-5	-	TRBV12-5	CASGGSWQGTDQPQHF	TGTGCTAGTGGTGGATCGTGGCAGGGGACGGATCAGCCCCAGCATTTT
-	TRBJ1-5	TRBD1	TRBV30	CAWSTGGISNQPQHF	TGTGCCTGGAGTACAGGGGGAATTAGCAATCAGCCCCAGCATTTT
-	TRBJ2-3	TRBD2	TRBV18	CASSPGLAGGLTDTQYF	TGTGCCAGCTCACCGGGACTAGCGGGGGGGCTAACAGATACGCAGTATTTT
-	TRBJ2-5	-	TRBV12-3/TRBV12-4	CASSLFGEETQYF	TGTGCCAGCAGTTTATTCGGGGAAGAGACCCAGTACTTC
-	TRBJ2-1	TRBD2	TRBV18	CASSRAGGPPNEQFF	TGTGCCAGCTCACGGGCGGGAGGGCCCCCCAATGAGCAGTTCTTC
-	TRBJ1-2	TRBD1	TRBV7-9	CASSLAGGDGYTF	TGTGCCAGCAGCTTGGCAGGGGGGGACGGCTACACCTTC
-	TRBJ1-3	-	TRBV5-1	CASSLLSTGSGNTIYF	TGCGCCAGCAGCTTGCTGTCGACGGGCTCTGGAAACACCATATATTTT
-	TRBJ1-2	-	TRBV14	CASSQATGTAYGYTF	TGTGCCAGCAGCCAAGCTACCGGGACGGCATATGGCTACACCTTC
-	TRBJ1-1	TRBD1	TRBV5-6	CASSSDRGTEAFF	TGTGCCAGCAGCTCCGACAGGGGAACTGAAGCTTTCTTT
-	TRBJ2-2	-	TRBV7-9	CASSLVTGTGELFF	TGTGCCAGCAGCTTAGTGACAGGCACCGGGGAGCTGTTTTTT
-	TRBJ1-1	TRBD1	TRBV4-2	CASSQLMGWDRVGNTEAFF	TGTGCCAGCAGCCAACTCATGGGATGGGACAGGGTGGGGAACACTGAAGCTTTCTTT
-	TRBJ2-3	-	TRBV27	CASSFLGGTDTQYF	TGTGCCAGCAGTTTTTTAGGCGGCACAGATACGCAGTATTTT
-	TRBJ1-6	-	TRBV27	CASTEGGSPLHF	TGTGCCAGCACCGAAGGAGGTTCACCCCTCCACTTT
-	TRBJ1-1	-	TRBV30	CAGARRGTEAFF	TGTGCCGGAGCACGAAGGGGCACTGAAGCTTTCTTT
-	TRBJ1-1	-	TRBV19	CASIRWGNTEAFF	TGTGCCAGTATTCGCTGGGGGAACACTGAAGCTTTCTTT
once	TRBJ2-7	-	TRBV6-5	CASSVLLYEQYF	TGTGCCAGCAGCGTTCTCCTTTACGAGCAGTACTTC
-	TRBJ2-1	-	TRBV20-1	CSASSGRGYNEQFF	TGCAGTGCTAGTAGCGGCCGGGGTTACAATGAGCAGTTCTTC
-	TRBJ1-2	TRBD1	TRBV27	CASSFGQGGYGYTF	TGTGCCAGCAGTTTCGGACAGGGTGGCTATGGCTACACCTTC
-	TRBJ1-6	-	TRBV5-1	CASSPRDGDSPLHF	TGCGCCAGCAGCCCCCGGGACGGGGATTCACCCCTCCACTTT
-	TRBJ1-5	-	TRBV6-5	CASSFWVTEGNQPQHF	TGTGCCAGCAGTTTCTGGGTCACCGAGGGGAATCAGCCCCAGCATTTT